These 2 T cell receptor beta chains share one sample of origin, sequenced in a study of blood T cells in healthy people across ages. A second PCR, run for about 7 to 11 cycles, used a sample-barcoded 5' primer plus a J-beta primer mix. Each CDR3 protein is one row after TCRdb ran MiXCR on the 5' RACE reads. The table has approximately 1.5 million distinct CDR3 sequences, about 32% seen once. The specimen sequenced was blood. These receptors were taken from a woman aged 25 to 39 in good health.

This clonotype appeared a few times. CDR3 DNA: TGTGCCAGCAGCCCTGAGGGTGTTGCCCAAGAGACCCAGTACTTC. It is translated as CASSPEGVAQETQYF. The rearrangement uses TRBV7-3 and TRBJ2-5; D may be TRBD2 (5 bases). The CDR3 extends over 15 amino acids. The V end was cut by 5 bases, the J end by 1 base, with 14 bases between. Per germline, CDR1 SGHTA and CDR2 FQGTGA.

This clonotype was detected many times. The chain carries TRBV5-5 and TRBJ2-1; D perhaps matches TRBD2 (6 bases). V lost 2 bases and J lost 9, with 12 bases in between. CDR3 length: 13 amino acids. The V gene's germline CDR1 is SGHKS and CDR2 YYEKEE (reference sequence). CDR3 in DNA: TGTGCCAGCAGCTTCTGGCGGGATATTGAGCAGTTCTTC. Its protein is CASSFWRDIEQFF.